The 15 T cell receptor beta chains listed next were all sequenced from one sample in a study of blood T cell repertoires in COVID-19. The protocol was immunoSEQ multiplex PCR, while the TCRdb copy is restricted to in-frame clones and leaves out a portion. This table holds about 310,000 clones, roughly 87% found once. The sequenced sample consisted of peripheral blood. These receptors were taken from a man aged 18 to 29 with active or convalescent COVID-19.

The J gene is TRBJ2-2, the V gene TRBV6-5; D unclear. The CDR3 loop spans 14 amino acids. Germline V gene sequence: CDR1 MNHEY, CDR2 SVGAGI. Trimming took off 8 bases at V and 2 bases at J, with 12 bases between the two ends. The chain's CDR3 is CASVGRTNTGELFF. Written as DNA, the CDR3 is TGTGCCAGCGTTGGGCGTACAAACACCGGGGAGCTGTTTTTT.

The genes are TRBV18 and TRBJ1-2; the D gene is possibly TRBD1 (6 bases). V shed 0 bases and J shed 4 bases, with 12 bases lying between them. This CDR3 region has 15 residues. Germline V CDR1 and CDR2: KGHSH, LQKENI. The CDR3 DNA is TGTGCCAGCTCACCACCTGGGGGCGGACTCTATGGCTACACCTTC. Translation gives CASSPPGGGLYGYTF. The complete variable domain, with remaining parts taken from reference TRBV18 and TRBJ1-2, reads NAGVMQNPRHLVRRRGQEARLRCSPMKGHSHVYWYRQLPEEGLKFMVYLQKENIIDESGMPKERFSAEFPKEGPSILRIQQVVRGDSAAYFCASSPPGGGLYGYTFGSGTRLTVV.

The rearrangement uses TRBV12-1 and TRBJ2-1; the D call in the table, TRBD1, was not verified against the DNA. TRBV12-1 is deemed a pseudogene. This CDR3 has 16 amino acids. This CDR3 reads CASSRLRDSSYNEQFF. The CDR3 DNA reads TGTGCCAGCAGCCGCCTCCGTGACAGCTCCTACAATGAGCAGTTCTTC.

This chain links TRBV27 with TRBJ2-1, with a possible D match to TRBD2 (5 bases). V was cut by 5 bases and J by 0 bases, with 11 bases left in between. This CDR3 contains 15 residues. The germline V gene encodes CDR1 MNHEY and CDR2 SMNVEV (reference sequence). This CDR3 reads CASSLAGISYNEQFF. For the CDR3, the DNA is TGTGCCAGCAGTCTTGCGGGTATCTCCTACAATGAGCAGTTCTTC.

The chain uses TRBV19 and TRBJ1-5; 10 bases match TRBD1. The germline V gene has CDR1 LNHDA and CDR2 SQIVND (reference sequence). V lost 4 bases and J lost 7; bases outside the gene matches: 4. The CDR3 consists of 14 residues. The CDR3 sequence is CASSTGQGGQPQHF. CDR3 DNA: TGTGCCAGTAGTACCGGACAGGGGGGACAGCCCCAGCATTTT.

V is TRBV19 and J is TRBJ1-1; D unclear. This CDR3 region has 13 residues. V shed 7 bases and J shed 2 bases, with 11 bases lying between them. Germline-derived CDR1 and CDR2 are LNHDA and SQIVND (reference sequence). The CDR3 DNA reads TGTGCCAGTACCCCCCGGGTTAACACTGAAGCTTTCTTT. As protein: CASTPRVNTEAFF.

About this clone: An end of the junction differs from the germline gene, which may be a read error. This chain joins TRBV18 and TRBJ2-7; a possible D gene is TRBD2 (5 bases). Germline values: CDR1 KGHSH, CDR2 LQKENI. The CDR3 contains 13 residues. The CDR3 region is CASLPYGGYEQYF. CDR3 coding DNA: TGTGCCAGCTTACCATACGGAGGCTACGAGCAGTACTTC.

This clone was found a few times. V gene TRBV18 combines with J gene TRBJ2-7; D is perhaps TRBD1 (5 bases). Germline V gene data show CDR1 as KGHSH and CDR2 as LQKENI. Trimming cost V 3 bases and J 6 bases, with 12 bases left between them. This CDR3 comprises 13 residues. CDR3 nucleotide sequence: TGTGCCAGCTCACCCCAGGGAAATGCCGAGCAGTACTTC. It translates to CASSPQGNAEQYF.

V is TRBV19 and J is TRBJ1-2, with 9 bases lining up with TRBD1. Germline CDR1 is LNHDA and CDR2 is SQIVND (reference sequence). J was trimmed by 4 bases and V by 7 bases; bases with no gene match: 16. This CDR3 region has 17 residues. In DNA form, the CDR3 reads TGTGCCAGTACCCTTTTCTCCTTGACAGGGGGGACCTATGGCTACACCTTC. Translated: CASTLFSLTGGTYGYTF. Based on the CDR3 plus reference TRBV19 and TRBJ1-2, the full variable domain is DGGITQSPKYLFRKEGQNVTLSCEQNLNHDAMYWYRQDPGQGLRLIYYSQIVNDFQKGDIAEGYSVSREKKESFPLTVTSAQKNPTAFYLCASTLFSLTGGTYGYTFGSGTRLTVV.

This chain connects TRBV27 to TRBJ1-1, with TRBD1 matching 9 bases. The germline gives CDR1 MNHEY, CDR2 SMNVEV (reference sequence). The CDR3 totals 15 residues. The V gene end was trimmed by 3 bases and the J gene end by 0 bases; junction bases not matched to a gene: 2. The CDR3 nucleotides are TGTGCCAGCAGTTTCGGGACAGGGATGAACACTGAAGCTTTCTTT. It translates to CASSFGTGMNTEAFF.

The chain carries TRBV6-2 or TRBV6-3 and TRBJ1-5; no definite D call. The V and J ends lost 2 bases and 6 bases respectively, with 11 bases between them. Germline CDR1 MNHEY, CDR2 SVGEGT. CDR3 length equals 14 residues. The CDR3 here is CASSYGGVSQPQHF. The CDR3 DNA is TGTGCCAGCAGTTACGGCGGGGTAAGTCAGCCCCAGCATTTT.

The chain employs TRBV29-1 and TRBJ2-2, with TRBD2 identical over 8 bases. Germline V lookup: CDR1 SQVTM, CDR2 ANQGSEA. Trimming cost V 3 bases and J 5 bases; bases outside gene matches: 8. This CDR3 has 15 amino acids. The DNA for the CDR3 is TGCAGCGTTGACGGGGGACGGGAGGGGACCGGGGAGCTGTTTTTT. This codes for CSVDGGREGTGELFF.

The V call is TRBV19, the J call TRBJ1-2; 7 bases map to TRBD1. Losses at the gene ends were 2 bases for V and 7 bases for J; bases not matched to a gene: 25. The CDR3 is 20 residues long. Per the germline V gene, CDR1 is LNHDA and CDR2 is SQIVND (reference sequence). CDR3: CASSIPQNRGNNGIYSGYTF. CDR3 coding DNA: TGTGCCAGTAGTATACCTCAGAACAGGGGCAACAATGGTATATATAGTGGCTACACCTTC.

This clone has only one observation. The chain recombines TRBV19 with TRBJ1-5, with D maybe TRBD1 (6 bases). Germline V gene data show CDR1 as LNHDA and CDR2 as SQIVND (reference sequence). The CDR3 covers 16 residues. Trimming pared 7 bases from V and 2 bases from J, leaving 18 bases between. CDR3 sequence reads: CASMGDRFLGNQPQHF. The DNA of the CDR3 is TGTGCCAGTATGGGAGACAGGTTTTTAGGCAATCAGCCCCAGCATTTT.

The gene calls are TRBV3-1 (or the pseudogene TRBV3-2) and TRBJ2-1, with TRBD1 as a possible D gene (5 bases). Germline V gene sequence: CDR1 LGHDT, CDR2 YNNKEL (reference sequence). The V gene lost 1 base and the J gene lost 4 bases, with 14 bases spanning the gap. The CDR3 totals 16 residues. The DNA of the CDR3 is TGTGCCAGCAGCCAAGTCGGTCAGGGAAATTACAATGAGCAGTTCTTC. It specifies CASSQVGQGNYNEQFF.